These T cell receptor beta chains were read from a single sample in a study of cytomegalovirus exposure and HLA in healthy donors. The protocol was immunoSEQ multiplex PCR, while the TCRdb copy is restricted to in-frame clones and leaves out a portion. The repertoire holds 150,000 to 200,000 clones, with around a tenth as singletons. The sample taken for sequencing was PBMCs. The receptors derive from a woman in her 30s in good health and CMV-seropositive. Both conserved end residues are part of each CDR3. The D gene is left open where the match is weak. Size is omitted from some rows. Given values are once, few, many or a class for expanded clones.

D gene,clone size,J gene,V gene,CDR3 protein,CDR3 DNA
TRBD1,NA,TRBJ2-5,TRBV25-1,CASRKDRGETQYF,TGTGCCAGCAGGAAGGACAGGGGGGAGACCCAGTACTTC
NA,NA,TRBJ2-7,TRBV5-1,CASSSQAGAYEQYF,TGCGCCAGCAGCTCTCAGGCAGGGGCCTACGAGCAGTACTTC
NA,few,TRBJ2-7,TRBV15,CATSRTHGGRSYEQYF,TGTGCCACCAGCAGAACCCATGGGGGGAGGTCCTACGAGCAGTACTTC
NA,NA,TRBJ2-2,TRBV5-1,CASSLRDMHTGELFF,TGCGCCAGCAGCTTGAGGGACATGCACACCGGGGAGCTGTTTTTT
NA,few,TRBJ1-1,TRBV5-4,CASSLDSTEAFF,TGTGCCAGCAGCTTGGATAGCACTGAAGCTTTCTTT
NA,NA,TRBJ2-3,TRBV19,CASSPQGLTSTDTQYF,TGTGCCAGTAGTCCCCAGGGACTGACTAGCACAGATACGCAGTATTTT
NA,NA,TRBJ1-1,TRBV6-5,CASRLGGITTEAFF,TGTGCCAGCAGGCTGGGAGGGATAACCACTGAAGCTTTCTTT
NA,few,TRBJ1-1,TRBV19,CASSGPRGTNTEAFF,TGTGCCAGTAGTGGTCCCCGGGGGACCAACACTGAAGCTTTCTTT
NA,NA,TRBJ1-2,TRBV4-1,CASSQDLSRGVGGYTF,TGCGCCAGCAGCCAAGATTTAAGCAGGGGAGTAGGCGGCTACACCTTC
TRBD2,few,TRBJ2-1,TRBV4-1,CASSQRVAGGPNEQFF,TGCGCCAGCAGCCAAAGGGTGGCGGGAGGGCCCAATGAGCAGTTCTTC
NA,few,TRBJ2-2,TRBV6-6,CASRDTRLGDTGELFF,TGTGCCAGTCGGGACACGAGATTAGGGGACACCGGGGAGCTGTTTTTT
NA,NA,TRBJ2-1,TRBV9,CASSVALAYNEQFF,TGTGCCAGCAGCGTAGCACTAGCCTACAATGAGCAGTTCTTC
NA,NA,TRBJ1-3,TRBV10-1,CASSDKQGPGNTIYF,TGCGCCAGCAGTGATAAACAGGGACCAGGAAACACCATATATTTT